Listed below are T cell receptor beta chains from one sample, sequenced in a study of a mutant IDH1 vaccine in newly diagnosed glioma. The assay was immunoSEQ multiplex PCR, and TCRdb's table has in-frame clones only and misses some. The sample lists more than 80,000 clones, 80% to 90% seen once, with 6% to 9.5% in the top ten. Here the sequenced sample was PBMCs, taken from a glioma patient treated with radiotherapy, temozolomide or both. These receptors all stem from a woman between 45 and 65 years old with glioma. Both conserved end residues are part of each CDR3. A D gene is named only where the DNA matches it firmly. For some rows the clone size is stated as once, few or many, or as a class when expanded; others skip it.

v_call: TRBV6-1; j_call: TRBJ2-7; clone_size: NA; d_call: NA; cdr3_aa: CASTYRVGNEQYF; cdr3_nt: TGTGCCAGCACCTACAGGGTTGGAAACGAGCAGTACTTC
v_call: TRBV6-6; j_call: TRBJ1-2; clone_size: NA; d_call: NA; cdr3_aa: CASSYVAKDGYTF; cdr3_nt: TGTGCCAGCAGTTACGTGGCGAAGGATGGCTACACCTTC
v_call: TRBV28; j_call: TRBJ2-7; clone_size: NA; d_call: TRBD2; cdr3_aa: CASSLWGLAGHEQYF; cdr3_nt: TGTGCCAGCAGTTTATGGGGACTAGCGGGGCACGAGCAGTACTTC
v_call: TRBV5-1; j_call: TRBJ1-2; clone_size: NA; d_call: NA; cdr3_aa: CASSLGSGLGYTF; cdr3_nt: TGCGCCAGCAGCCTGGGCTCGGGTTTGGGCTACACCTTC
v_call: TRBV5-4; j_call: TRBJ2-2; clone_size: NA; d_call: NA; cdr3_aa: CASSFSSSNTGELFF; cdr3_nt: TGTGCCAGCAGCTTTAGCAGCTCGAACACCGGGGAGCTGTTTTTT
v_call: TRBV9; j_call: TRBJ1-2; clone_size: NA; d_call: NA; cdr3_aa: CASSVAGNYGYTF; cdr3_nt: TGTGCCAGCAGTGTAGCAGGGAACTATGGCTACACCTTC
v_call: TRBV23-1; j_call: TRBJ1-5; clone_size: NA; d_call: NA; cdr3_aa: CASSQSNRGRQPQHF; cdr3_nt: TGCGCCAGCAGTCAATCAAATCGGGGGCGTCAGCCCCAGCATTTT
v_call: TRBV6-1; j_call: TRBJ2-2; clone_size: NA; d_call: NA; cdr3_aa: CASSLSGDTGELFF; cdr3_nt: TGTGCCAGCAGTTTATCAGGGGACACCGGGGAGCTGTTTTTT
v_call: TRBV14; j_call: TRBJ1-3; clone_size: NA; d_call: NA; cdr3_aa: CASSQAGNTIYF; cdr3_nt: TGTGCCAGCAGCCAAGCTGGAAACACCATATATTTT
v_call: TRBV10-3; j_call: TRBJ1-4; clone_size: NA; d_call: NA; cdr3_aa: CAISAADEKLFF; cdr3_nt: TGTGCCATCAGTGCGGCGGATGAAAAACTGTTTTTT
v_call: TRBV30; j_call: TRBJ2-7; clone_size: NA; d_call: NA; cdr3_aa: CAWSSGHSYEQYF; cdr3_nt: TGTGCCTGGAGCTCGGGACACTCCTACGAGCAGTACTTC
v_call: TRBV4-1; j_call: TRBJ2-7; clone_size: NA; d_call: NA; cdr3_aa: CASSQDEAPSYEQYF; cdr3_nt: TGCGCCAGCAGCCAAGACGAGGCGCCCTCCTACGAGCAGTACTTC
v_call: TRBV18; j_call: TRBJ1-2; clone_size: NA; d_call: NA; cdr3_aa: CASSPPGAGSDYGYTF; cdr3_nt: TGTGCCAGCTCACCACCAGGCGCAGGGAGCGACTATGGCTACACCTTC
v_call: TRBV9; j_call: TRBJ1-2; clone_size: NA; d_call: TRBD1; cdr3_aa: CASGPTGGVFYGYTF; cdr3_nt: TGTGCCAGTGGGCCCACAGGGGGTGTCTTCTATGGCTACACCTTC
v_call: TRBV11-3; j_call: TRBJ1-6; clone_size: few; d_call: TRBD1; cdr3_aa: CASRLTHRGNSPLHF; cdr3_nt: TGTGCCAGCAGGCTGACTCACAGGGGGAATTCACCCCTCCACTTT
v_call: TRBV4-3; j_call: TRBJ2-6; clone_size: NA; d_call: NA; cdr3_aa: CASSQDALTFSGANVLTF; cdr3_nt: TGCGCCAGCAGCCAAGATGCCCTTACTTTCTCTGGGGCCAACGTCCTGACTTTC
v_call: TRBV11-1; j_call: TRBJ2-7; clone_size: NA; d_call: TRBD2; cdr3_aa: CASSESGARYEQYF; cdr3_nt: TGTGCCAGCAGCGAGAGCGGGGCTAGGTACGAGCAGTACTTC
v_call: TRBV27; j_call: TRBJ2-7; clone_size: NA; d_call: NA; cdr3_aa: CASSLGQVYEQYF; cdr3_nt: TGTGCCAGCAGTTTAGGACAAGTCTACGAGCAGTACTTC
v_call: TRBV5-1; j_call: TRBJ2-7; clone_size: NA; d_call: TRBD1; cdr3_aa: CASSLITGADYEQYF; cdr3_nt: TGCGCCAGCAGCTTGATAACAGGGGCTGACTACGAGCAGTACTTC
v_call: TRBV19; j_call: TRBJ2-1; clone_size: NA; d_call: NA; cdr3_aa: CASSISHTTYSYNEQFF; cdr3_nt: TGTGCCAGTAGTATTTCCCACACTACCTACTCCTACAATGAGCAGTTCTTC
v_call: TRBV2; j_call: TRBJ1-1; clone_size: NA; d_call: NA; cdr3_aa: CASTERSARGTEAFF; cdr3_nt: TGTGCCAGCACTGAGAGGTCGGCGAGAGGTACTGAAGCTTTCTTT
v_call: TRBV30; j_call: TRBJ2-1; clone_size: NA; d_call: NA; cdr3_aa: CAWRLPVYNEQFF; cdr3_nt: TGTGCCTGGAGACTACCGGTGTACAATGAGCAGTTCTTC
v_call: TRBV20-1; j_call: TRBJ2-3; clone_size: NA; d_call: NA; cdr3_aa: CSATGKDTQYF; cdr3_nt: TGCAGTGCTACGGGAAAGGATACGCAGTATTTT
v_call: TRBV19; j_call: TRBJ1-1; clone_size: NA; d_call: NA; cdr3_aa: CASSTTTGTLNTEAFF; cdr3_nt: TGTGCCAGTAGTACGACGACCGGGACCTTGAACACTGAAGCTTTCTTT
v_call: TRBV18; j_call: TRBJ2-1; clone_size: NA; d_call: NA; cdr3_aa: CASSPGPEQFF; cdr3_nt: TGTGCCAGCTCACCTGGCCCGGAGCAGTTCTTC
v_call: TRBV18; j_call: TRBJ2-7; clone_size: NA; d_call: NA; cdr3_aa: CASSPPGVGGYEQYF; cdr3_nt: TGTGCCAGCTCACCCCCGGGGGTAGGGGGCTACGAGCAGTACTTC
v_call: TRBV2; j_call: TRBJ2-5; clone_size: once; d_call: NA; cdr3_aa: CASSEAGWQETQYF; cdr3_nt: TGTGCCAGCAGTGAAGCAGGGTGGCAAGAGACCCAGTACTTC
v_call: TRBV6-1; j_call: TRBJ2-7; clone_size: NA; d_call: TRBD2; cdr3_aa: CASSEGGFSYEQYF; cdr3_nt: TGTGCCAGCAGTGAGGGGGGGTTCTCCTACGAGCAGTACTTC
v_call: TRBV25-1; j_call: TRBJ1-6; clone_size: NA; d_call: TRBD1; cdr3_aa: CASSGQGINSPLHF; cdr3_nt: TGTGCCAGCAGCGGACAGGGCATTAATTCACCCCTCCACTTT
v_call: TRBV18; j_call: TRBJ1-1; clone_size: NA; d_call: NA; cdr3_aa: CASSERPIVTEAFF; cdr3_nt: TGTGCCAGCTCAGAGAGACCGATCGTCACTGAAGCTTTCTTT
v_call: TRBV14; j_call: TRBJ2-2; clone_size: NA; d_call: TRBD1; cdr3_aa: CASRGQLGTGELFF; cdr3_nt: TGTGCCAGCCGGGGACAGTTGGGAACCGGGGAGCTGTTTTTT
v_call: TRBV5-8; j_call: TRBJ1-5; clone_size: NA; d_call: TRBD1; cdr3_aa: CASSLYGTGAYNQPQHF; cdr3_nt: TGTGCCAGCAGCTTGTATGGGACAGGGGCCTACAATCAGCCCCAGCATTTT
v_call: TRBV19; j_call: TRBJ2-7; clone_size: NA; d_call: NA; cdr3_aa: CASSPAAEIGYEQYF; cdr3_nt: TGTGCCAGTAGTCCCGCCGCCGAAATTGGTTACGAGCAGTACTTC
v_call: TRBV9; j_call: TRBJ1-5; clone_size: NA; d_call: NA; cdr3_aa: CASSVEPQGNQPQHF; cdr3_nt: TGTGCCAGCAGCGTAGAACCTCAGGGGAATCAGCCCCAGCATTTT
v_call: TRBV19; j_call: TRBJ1-6; clone_size: few; d_call: NA; cdr3_aa: CASSIVETGSPLHF; cdr3_nt: TGTGCCAGTAGTATAGTAGAGACAGGATCACCCCTCCACTTT
v_call: TRBV6-5; j_call: TRBJ2-1; clone_size: NA; d_call: NA; cdr3_aa: CASSHLRDTEQFF; cdr3_nt: TGTGCCAGCAGTCACCTCCGGGACACTGAGCAGTTCTTC
v_call: TRBV29-1; j_call: TRBJ2-2; clone_size: NA; d_call: NA; cdr3_aa: CSGTASSGELFF; cdr3_nt: TGCAGCGGCACAGCTTCTTCCGGGGAGCTGTTTTTT
v_call: TRBV11-2; j_call: TRBJ2-7; clone_size: NA; d_call: TRBD2; cdr3_aa: CASSQRTSGGAHSYEQYF; cdr3_nt: TGTGCCAGCAGCCAGAGGACTAGCGGGGGGGCCCACTCCTACGAGCAGTACTTC
v_call: TRBV6-4; j_call: TRBJ2-1; clone_size: NA; d_call: NA; cdr3_aa: CASSPRGINEQFF; cdr3_nt: TGTGCCAGCAGTCCGAGGGGTATCAATGAGCAGTTCTTC
v_call: TRBV10-2; j_call: TRBJ1-2; clone_size: once; d_call: TRBD1; cdr3_aa: CASSEVWDRETYGYTF; cdr3_nt: TGCGCCAGCAGTGAGGTGTGGGACAGGGAAACCTATGGCTACACCTTC
v_call: TRBV4-1; j_call: TRBJ2-1; clone_size: NA; d_call: TRBD1; cdr3_aa: CASSHGTGVMVSYNEQFF; cdr3_nt: TGCGCCAGCAGCCACGGGACAGGGGTCATGGTTTCCTACAATGAGCAGTTCTTC
v_call: TRBV9; j_call: TRBJ1-5; clone_size: NA; d_call: NA; cdr3_aa: CASSVGWSGQPQHF; cdr3_nt: TGTGCCAGCAGCGTAGGGTGGTCGGGGCAGCCCCAGCATTTT
v_call: TRBV6-1; j_call: TRBJ2-3; clone_size: NA; d_call: NA; cdr3_aa: CASSGRRERTDTQYF; cdr3_nt: TGTGCCAGCAGTGGACGCAGGGAAAGAACAGATACGCAGTATTTT
v_call: TRBV28; j_call: TRBJ1-3; clone_size: once; d_call: NA; cdr3_aa: CASSTSGNTIYF; cdr3_nt: TGTGCCAGCAGCACCTCTGGAAACACCATATATTTT
v_call: TRBV4-1; j_call: TRBJ1-4; clone_size: NA; d_call: TRBD1; cdr3_aa: CASSQGQGNEKLFF; cdr3_nt: TGCGCCAGCAGCCAAGGACAGGGAAATGAAAAACTGTTTTTT
v_call: TRBV7-9; j_call: TRBJ2-7; clone_size: NA; d_call: NA; cdr3_aa: CASSSSRGDSYEQYF; cdr3_nt: TGTGCCAGCAGCTCCTCCAGGGGGGACTCCTACGAGCAGTACTTC